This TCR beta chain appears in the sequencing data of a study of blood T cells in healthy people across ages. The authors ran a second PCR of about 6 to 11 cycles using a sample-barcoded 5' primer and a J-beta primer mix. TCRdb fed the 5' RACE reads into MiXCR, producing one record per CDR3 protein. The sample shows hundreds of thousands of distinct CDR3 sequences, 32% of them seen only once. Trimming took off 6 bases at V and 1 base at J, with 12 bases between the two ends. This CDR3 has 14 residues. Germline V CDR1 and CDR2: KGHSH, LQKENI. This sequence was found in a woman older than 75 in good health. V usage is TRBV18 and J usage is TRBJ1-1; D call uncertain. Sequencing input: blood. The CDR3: CASSPRSSNTEAFF. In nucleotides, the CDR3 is TGTGCCAGCTCGCCTCGTAGCTCGAACACTGAAGCTTTCTTT.